These T cell receptor beta chains were read from a single sample in a study of control samples from healthy donors and cancer patients. Sequenced by immunoSEQ multiplex PCR; TCRdb stores in-frame clones only, minus some. The table has under 450,000 clones, about nine tenths seen once. The specimen sequenced was PBMCs. The receptor set was obtained from a man aged 35-49 years with head and neck cancer. The CDR3 runs from the conserved cysteine through the conserved F or W. D genes are given only for firm matches. Clone size is shown for a subset of rows, as once, few, many or a class of expanded clone.

clone size: -
D gene: -
V gene: TRBV5-1
J gene: TRBJ1-5
CDR3 DNA: TGCGCCAGCAGCTCCGGGACACCGAATCAGCCCCAGCATTTT
CDR3 protein: CASSSGTPNQPQHF

clone size: -
D gene: TRBD1
V gene: TRBV4-1
J gene: TRBJ2-7
CDR3 DNA: TGCGCCAGCAGCCAAGAAGGGGGCCCTGCGGGCTACGAGCAGTACTTC
CDR3 protein: CASSQEGGPAGYEQYF

clone size: -
D gene: -
V gene: TRBV27
J gene: TRBJ2-2
CDR3 DNA: TGTGCCAGCAGCCGAGATCAGATTAACACCGGGGAGCTGTTTTTT
CDR3 protein: CASSRDQINTGELFF

clone size: -
D gene: -
V gene: TRBV9
J gene: TRBJ1-6
CDR3 DNA: TGTGCCAGCAGCGCAGTGGGGGGGACCCTCCACTTT
CDR3 protein: CASSAVGGTLHF

clone size: -
D gene: -
V gene: TRBV18
J gene: TRBJ2-7
CDR3 DNA: TGTGCCAGCTCGCTATTAGGCGCCTACGAGCAGTACTTC
CDR3 protein: CASSLLGAYEQYF

clone size: -
D gene: TRBD1
V gene: TRBV3-1/TRBV3-2
J gene: TRBJ1-6
CDR3 DNA: TGTGCCAGCAGCCGAGGGGGCTATGATAATTCACCCCTCCACTTT
CDR3 protein: CASSRGGYDNSPLHF

clone size: once
D gene: -
V gene: TRBV27
J gene: TRBJ2-5
CDR3 DNA: TGTGCCAGCAGTTTATATAGGGGAGGTGTTGGGGCCCAGTACTTC
CDR3 protein: CASSLYRGGVGAQYF

clone size: once
D gene: -
V gene: TRBV7-9
J gene: TRBJ1-2
CDR3 DNA: TGTGCCAGCAGCCCCCCGGCTTATGGCTACACCTTC
CDR3 protein: CASSPPAYGYTF

clone size: -
D gene: TRBD2
V gene: TRBV11-1
J gene: TRBJ2-3
CDR3 DNA: TGTGCCAGCAGCCGTCCCTTAGCGGGGAGCGGAGATACGCAGTATTTT
CDR3 protein: CASSRPLAGSGDTQYF

clone size: -
D gene: -
V gene: TRBV5-1
J gene: TRBJ1-4
CDR3 DNA: TGCGCCAGCAGCTTGGGGGCAGTCTCTGGAAGGGAAAAACTGTTTTTT
CDR3 protein: CASSLGAVSGREKLFF

clone size: -
D gene: -
V gene: TRBV28
J gene: TRBJ1-6
CDR3 DNA: TGTGCCAGCAGCTACCCATCCCCCTCACCCCTCCACTTT
CDR3 protein: CASSYPSPSPLHF

clone size: -
D gene: -
V gene: TRBV6-5
J gene: TRBJ2-7
CDR3 DNA: TGTGCCAGCAGGGGGCTGGGAGACGAGCAGTACTTC
CDR3 protein: CASRGLGDEQYF

clone size: -
D gene: -
V gene: TRBV21-1
J gene: TRBJ2-7
CDR3 DNA: TGTGCCAGCAGATTAAGACTAGCGGGAGGCCTCAATCCCTACGAGCAGTACTTC
CDR3 protein: CASRLRLAGGLNPYEQYF

clone size: -
D gene: -
V gene: TRBV5-1
J gene: TRBJ2-3
CDR3 DNA: TGCGCCAGCAGCTTGTCCAAGGCAGATACGCAGTATTTT
CDR3 protein: CASSLSKADTQYF

clone size: -
D gene: TRBD1
V gene: TRBV28
J gene: TRBJ1-2
CDR3 DNA: TGTGCCAGCACCCGGGACAGCGTGACGTATGGCTACACCTTC
CDR3 protein: CASTRDSVTYGYTF

clone size: -
D gene: TRBD2
V gene: TRBV2
J gene: TRBJ2-7
CDR3 DNA: TGTGCCAGCAGGACCGGGACTAGCGGACTCCACGAGCAGTACTTC
CDR3 protein: CASRTGTSGLHEQYF

clone size: -
D gene: TRBD2
V gene: TRBV7-2
J gene: TRBJ2-1
CDR3 DNA: TGTGCCAGCAGCTTAGCGGGGCGAGCGGGACGACACAATGAGCAGTTCTTC
CDR3 protein: CASSLAGRAGRHNEQFF

clone size: few
D gene: -
V gene: TRBV19
J gene: TRBJ1-4
CDR3 DNA: TGTGCCAGTACCCCGATCCTGATGGGCGAAAAACTGTTTTTT
CDR3 protein: CASTPILMGEKLFF

clone size: -
D gene: -
V gene: TRBV15
J gene: TRBJ2-7
CDR3 DNA: TGTGCCACCAGCAGAGATCGAGGTTACGAGCAGTACTTC
CDR3 protein: CATSRDRGYEQYF

clone size: -
D gene: -
V gene: TRBV7-9
J gene: TRBJ2-5
CDR3 DNA: TGTGCCAGCAGTTTGATCGGGGAGACCCAGTACTTC
CDR3 protein: CASSLIGETQYF

clone size: -
D gene: -
V gene: TRBV14
J gene: TRBJ2-3
CDR3 DNA: TGTGCCAGCAGCCAAGGCGCGGATACGCAGTATTTT
CDR3 protein: CASSQGADTQYF

clone size: -
D gene: TRBD1
V gene: TRBV18
J gene: TRBJ1-5
CDR3 DNA: TGTGCCAGCTCACCGGACAGGGGACGAAGTCAGCCCCAGCATTTT
CDR3 protein: CASSPDRGRSQPQHF

clone size: -
D gene: -
V gene: TRBV21-1
J gene: TRBJ1-5
CDR3 DNA: TGTGCCAGATGTACAGGGCCTCGTCAGCCCCAGCATTTT
CDR3 protein: CARCTGPRQPQHF

clone size: -
D gene: -
V gene: TRBV6-5
J gene: TRBJ2-7
CDR3 DNA: TGTGCCAGCACAAACAGGGAAACCTACGAGCAGTACTTC
CDR3 protein: CASTNRETYEQYF

clone size: once
D gene: TRBD1
V gene: TRBV5-4
J gene: TRBJ2-7
CDR3 DNA: TGTGCCAGCAGCTCGGACAGGGCGGAGGGCTACGAGCAGTACTTC
CDR3 protein: CASSSDRAEGYEQYF

clone size: -
D gene: TRBD2
V gene: TRBV5-3
J gene: TRBJ2-7
CDR3 DNA: TGTGCCAGAAGCTTTAGCGGGAGGTACGAGCAGTACTTC
CDR3 protein: CARSFSGRYEQYF

clone size: -
D gene: TRBD1
V gene: TRBV3-1/TRBV3-2
J gene: TRBJ1-1
CDR3 DNA: TGTGCCAGCAGCCATACGGGACAGGGGGCTGAAGCTTTCTTT
CDR3 protein: CASSHTGQGAEAFF

clone size: -
D gene: TRBD2
V gene: TRBV28
J gene: TRBJ2-7
CDR3 DNA: TGTGCCAGCAGTTTCCTAGCGGGGCCCTACGAGCAGTACTTC
CDR3 protein: CASSFLAGPYEQYF

clone size: -
D gene: TRBD1
V gene: TRBV28
J gene: TRBJ2-7
CDR3 DNA: TGTGCCAGCAGTCGCCGGACAGGGGCCTCCTACGAGCAGTACTTC
CDR3 protein: CASSRRTGASYEQYF

clone size: -
D gene: -
V gene: TRBV19
J gene: TRBJ2-1
CDR3 DNA: TGTGCCAGTAGTATAGATCAGGCCAATGAGCAGTTCTTC
CDR3 protein: CASSIDQANEQFF

clone size: -
D gene: TRBD1
V gene: TRBV7-8
J gene: TRBJ1-3
CDR3 DNA: TGTGCCAGCAGCCGGGGACAGTTGCCTGGAAACACCATATATTTT
CDR3 protein: CASSRGQLPGNTIYF

clone size: -
D gene: -
V gene: TRBV18
J gene: TRBJ1-3
CDR3 DNA: TGTGCCAGCTCACCATCGGGCACGGAGGGAAACACCATATATTTT
CDR3 protein: CASSPSGTEGNTIYF

clone size: -
D gene: TRBD1
V gene: TRBV27
J gene: TRBJ2-7
CDR3 DNA: TGTGCCAGCAGTTCCCGGGACAGGAGTCAAGAGCAGTACTTC
CDR3 protein: CASSSRDRSQEQYF

clone size: -
D gene: -
V gene: TRBV6-1
J gene: TRBJ1-5
CDR3 DNA: TGTGCCAGCAGTGATTGGGGGGCGTATAGCAATCAGCCCCAGCATTTT
CDR3 protein: CASSDWGAYSNQPQHF

clone size: -
D gene: TRBD2
V gene: TRBV19
J gene: TRBJ2-1
CDR3 DNA: TGTGCCAGTAGTATTAGCGGGAGTAGAAATGAGCAGTTCTTC
CDR3 protein: CASSISGSRNEQFF

clone size: -
D gene: TRBD2
V gene: TRBV27
J gene: TRBJ2-3
CDR3 DNA: TGTGCCAGCAGTTTATACCAGCTCAGCGGGATGGATACGCAGTATTTT
CDR3 protein: CASSLYQLSGMDTQYF

clone size: -
D gene: -
V gene: TRBV9
J gene: TRBJ2-5
CDR3 DNA: TGTGCCAGCAGCGTAGGGAGGGGCGGGGAGACCCAGTACTTC
CDR3 protein: CASSVGRGGETQYF

clone size: -
D gene: -
V gene: TRBV28
J gene: TRBJ1-2
CDR3 DNA: TGTGCCAGCAGTCCCACTAACTATGGCTACACCTTC
CDR3 protein: CASSPTNYGYTF

clone size: -
D gene: -
V gene: TRBV9
J gene: TRBJ2-3
CDR3 DNA: TGTGCCAGCAGCGCCCGCCCGGGATCCTCCTCCTTCACAGATACGCAGTATTTT
CDR3 protein: CASSARPGSSSFTDTQYF

clone size: -
D gene: -
V gene: TRBV9
J gene: TRBJ1-6
CDR3 DNA: TGTGCCAGCCGAAAAGAAGGGGTGAATTCACCCCTCCACTTT
CDR3 protein: CASRKEGVNSPLHF

clone size: once
D gene: -
V gene: TRBV30
J gene: TRBJ2-2
CDR3 DNA: TGTGCCTGGAGTGTAGGGCCTAGTGGGACCACCGGGGAGCTGTTTTTT
CDR3 protein: CAWSVGPSGTTGELFF

clone size: -
D gene: -
V gene: TRBV21-1
J gene: TRBJ2-3
CDR3 DNA: TGTGCCAGCAGCAAATTTAGCGGTAGCACAGATACGCAGTATTTT
CDR3 protein: CASSKFSGSTDTQYF

clone size: -
D gene: -
V gene: TRBV6-2/TRBV6-3
J gene: TRBJ1-2
CDR3 DNA: TGTGCCAGCAGCCAGGCTATGGAAAGTTATGGCTACACCTTC
CDR3 protein: CASSQAMESYGYTF

clone size: -
D gene: -
V gene: TRBV21-1
J gene: TRBJ2-7
CDR3 DNA: TGTGCCAGCAACCCGAAGGACAATTTTTCCGAGCAGTACTTC
CDR3 protein: CASNPKDNFSEQYF

clone size: -
D gene: TRBD1
V gene: TRBV19
J gene: TRBJ2-5
CDR3 DNA: TGTGCCAGTAGTATAGGGGACAGGGGGATTGCAGGACTAGGACTCATCCAAGAGACCCAGTACTTC
CDR3 protein: CASSIGDRGIAGLGLIQETQYF

clone size: few
D gene: TRBD1
V gene: TRBV7-2
J gene: TRBJ1-5
CDR3 DNA: TGTGCCAGCAGCTGGACAGGGGGCGCCCAGCATTTT
CDR3 protein: CASSWTGGAQHF

clone size: -
D gene: TRBD1
V gene: TRBV4-1
J gene: TRBJ2-3
CDR3 DNA: TGCGCCAGCAGCCACGGACAGGGGAGGCCAGATACGCAGTATTTT
CDR3 protein: CASSHGQGRPDTQYF

clone size: -
D gene: -
V gene: TRBV12-3/TRBV12-4
J gene: TRBJ1-1
CDR3 DNA: TGTGCCAGCACCTCGGGACAATGGACTGAAGCTTTCTTT
CDR3 protein: CASTSGQWTEAFF

clone size: -
D gene: -
V gene: TRBV19
J gene: TRBJ1-1
CDR3 DNA: TGTGCCAGTAGTATTGCAGGGAGGGTGGCTGAAGCTTTCTTT
CDR3 protein: CASSIAGRVAEAFF

clone size: -
D gene: TRBD1
V gene: TRBV16
J gene: TRBJ2-7
CDR3 DNA: TGTGCCAGCAGCCCCAGCCGGCCAGGGGGCTACGAGCAGTACTTC
CDR3 protein: CASSPSRPGGYEQYF

clone size: once
D gene: -
V gene: TRBV27
J gene: TRBJ1-6
CDR3 DNA: TGTGCCAGCAGTTTAATGCTAGAGGGGTACTATAATTCACCCCTCCACTTT
CDR3 protein: CASSLMLEGYYNSPLHF

clone size: -
D gene: -
V gene: TRBV27
J gene: TRBJ2-1
CDR3 DNA: TGTGCCAGCAGTTTATCAGGTCGGGTCTACTACAATGAGCAGTTCTTC
CDR3 protein: CASSLSGRVYYNEQFF

clone size: once
D gene: -
V gene: TRBV6-5
J gene: TRBJ1-1
CDR3 DNA: TGTGCCAGCAGTTACGGGGGTTTCGCTTTCTTT
CDR3 protein: CASSYGGFAFF

clone size: -
D gene: -
V gene: TRBV4-2
J gene: TRBJ1-1
CDR3 DNA: TGTGCCAGCAGCCAAGAGGGGGCAGGGAACACTGAAGCTTTCTTT
CDR3 protein: CASSQEGAGNTEAFF